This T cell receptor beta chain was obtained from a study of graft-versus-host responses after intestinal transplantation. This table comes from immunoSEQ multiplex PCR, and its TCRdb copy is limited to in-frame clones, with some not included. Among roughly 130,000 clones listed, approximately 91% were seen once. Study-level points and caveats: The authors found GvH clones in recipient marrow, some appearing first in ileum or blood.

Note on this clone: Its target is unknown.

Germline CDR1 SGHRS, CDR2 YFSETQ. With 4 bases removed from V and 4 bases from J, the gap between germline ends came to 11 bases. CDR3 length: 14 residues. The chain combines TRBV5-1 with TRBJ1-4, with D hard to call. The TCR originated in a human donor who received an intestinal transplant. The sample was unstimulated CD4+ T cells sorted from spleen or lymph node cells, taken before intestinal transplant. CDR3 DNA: TGCGCCAGCAGCGCGGCCGGGGTTAATGAAAAACTGTTTTTT. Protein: CASSAAGVNEKLFF.